The 20 T cell receptor beta chains reported below all come from one sample, sequenced in a study of blood T cell repertoires in COVID-19. The protocol was immunoSEQ multiplex PCR, while the TCRdb copy is restricted to in-frame clones and leaves out a portion. The data show about 260,000 clones, approximately 86% seen once. Material for sequencing was peripheral blood. The receptors originated from a man in his forties with active or convalescent COVID-19.

The chain has TRBV5-4 and TRBJ2-1; 11 bases align to TRBD2. The CDR3 loop spans 15 amino acids. J was trimmed by 4 bases and V by 5 bases; bases with no gene match: 5. Germline values: CDR1 SGHNT, CDR2 YYREEE (reference sequence). In DNA form, the CDR3 reads TGTGCCAGCAGTTACGGGACTAGCGGATACAATGAGCAGTTCTTC. Encoded protein: CASSYGTSGYNEQFF.

The chain joins TRBV25-1 to TRBJ1-5; D gene unclear. The germline CDR1 and CDR2 sequences are MGHDK and SYGVNS. The CDR3 runs 15 residues. Trimming cost V 3 bases and J 6 bases, with 15 bases left between them. The CDR3 DNA reads as TGTGCCAGCAGTGAGACACCGGGAGGGATTCAGCCCCAGCATTTT. This translates into CASSETPGGIQPQHF.

The rearrangement links TRBV10-1 to TRBJ2-7; possible D gene TRBD2, 5 bases. CDR1 and CDR2 (germline): WNHNN, SYGVQD (reference sequence). Trimming removed 5 bases at V and 0 bases at J, with 8 bases between. The CDR3 spans 13 residues. The CDR3 nucleotides read TGCGCCAGCAGTTCGGGATTCTCCTACGAGCAGTACTTC. The encoded protein is CASSSGFSYEQYF.

In DNA, the CDR3 is TGTGCCAGCAGTCTAACCGCAGGGGGACACAATGAGCAGTTCTTC. It yields the protein CASSLTAGGHNEQFF. The V and J genes are TRBV7-3 and TRBJ2-1; 7 nucleotides align to TRBD1. There are 15 residues in the CDR3. V lost 6 bases and J lost 5; bases outside the gene matches: 10. Germline lookup yields CDR1 SGHTA and CDR2 FQGTGA. Variable domain in full (rest from reference TRBV7-3 and TRBJ2-1): GAGVSQTPSNKVTEKGKYVELRCDPISGHTALYWYRQSLGQGPEFLIYFQGTGAADDSGLPNDRFFAVRPEGSVSTLKIQRTERGDSAVYLCASSLTAGGHNEQFFGPGTRLTVL.

In DNA, the CDR3 is TGTGCCAGCAGTTCCTGGGGCGTTAGTTATGGCTACACCTTC. This codes for CASSSWGVSYGYTF. This sequence joins TRBV28 and TRBJ1-2; D perhaps matches TRBD1 (5 bases). The V end was cut by 4 bases, the J end by 5 bases, with 14 bases between. There are 14 residues in the CDR3. Germline V gene lookup returns CDR1 MDHEN and CDR2 SYDVKM.

The chain joins TRBV3-1 (or the pseudogene TRBV3-2) to TRBJ1-2, with 7 bases that match TRBD1. The CDR3 is made up of 15 amino acids. Germline loops: CDR1 LGHDT, CDR2 YNNKEL (reference sequence). V was pared by 0 bases and J by 6 bases, with 7 bases of the junction left unmatched. The CDR3: CASSQDFARGDGYTF. Written as DNA, the CDR3 is TGTGCCAGCAGCCAAGATTTCGCCAGGGGGGATGGCTACACCTTC.

The sample holds a few counts of this clone. The gene calls are TRBV28 and TRBJ1-4; D might be TRBD1 (6 bases). Between the trimmed V and J ends, which lost 7 bases and 7 bases, there was a span of 13 bases. The CDR3 consists of 13 residues. The germline V gene encodes CDR1 MDHEN and CDR2 SYDVKM. The CDR3 reads CASTPAGVEKLFF. The DNA for the CDR3 is TGTGCCAGCACCCCTGCAGGGGTTGAAAAACTGTTTTTT.

This clone was counted only a few times. The CDR3, as DNA: TGCAGCGTTGGGCGGGGGACCTCCTACGAGCAGTACTTC. This sequence encodes CSVGRGTSYEQYF. The rearrangement joins TRBV29-1 to TRBJ2-7; 7 nucleotides align to TRBD2. With 4 bases clipped from V and 0 bases from J, the junction kept 3 bases outside the gene matches. This CDR3 has 13 amino acids. Germline lookup yields CDR1 SQVTM and CDR2 ANQGSEA.

CDR3: CASSIGIVTGNGYTF. The CDR3 coding sequence is TGTGCCAGCAGCATAGGGATAGTGACAGGAAATGGCTACACCTTC. The chain uses TRBV7-2 and TRBJ1-2; possibly TRBD1 for D (6 bases). Trimming took 5 bases from V and 6 from J, leaving 19 bases between them. The CDR3 covers 15 residues. CDR1 is SGHTA, CDR2 FQGNSA, per germline.

The chain has TRBV7-3 and TRBJ2-2; D gene ambiguous. CDR1 and CDR2 from the germline V gene are SGHTA and FQGTGA. This CDR3 has 14 amino acids. The V end lost 5 bases, the J end lost 3 bases, and 10 bases lay between the germline ends. The CDR3 DNA follows: TGTGCCAGCAGCCCGCAACGGGACACCGGGGAGCTGTTTTTT. It is translated as CASSPQRDTGELFF.

This clone is a singleton in its sample. The V call is TRBV10-3, the J call TRBJ2-3; D is unresolved. Germline assignment: CDR1 ENHRY and CDR2 SYGVKD. V shed 4 bases and J shed 4 bases, with 3 bases lying between them. The CDR3 runs to 11 residues. Here the CDR3 reads CAISGADTQYF. The CDR3, as DNA: TGTGCCATCAGTGGCGCAGATACGCAGTATTTT.

The J gene is TRBJ1-2, the V gene TRBV11-3; 7 nucleotides agree with TRBD1. Losses at the gene ends were 6 bases for V and 7 bases for J; bases not matched to a gene: 14. Germline V gene sequence: CDR1 SGHNT, CDR2 YENEEA. The CDR3 is 15 residues long. CDR3 region: CASSSITQGLFGYTF. Here the CDR3 DNA reads TGTGCCAGCAGTTCAATAACACAGGGGCTGTTTGGCTACACCTTC.

The chain combines TRBV28 with TRBJ1-6, with D maybe TRBD1 (6 bases). Trimming took 3 bases from V and 10 from J, leaving 25 bases between them. Germline CDR1 reads MDHEN; CDR2 reads SYDVKM. This CDR3 spans 18 amino acids. The DNA for the CDR3 is TGTGCCAGCAGTTTCAGGGAAGCGGGGGCAGGGGTATGCTCACCCCTCCACTTT. It is translated as CASSFREAGAGVCSPLHF.

The chain uses TRBV28 and TRBJ1-5; D is perhaps TRBD1 (5 bases). Germline CDR1 reads MDHEN; CDR2 reads SYDVKM. The V end lost 4 bases, the J end lost 1 base, and 17 bases lay between the germline ends. This CDR3 is 17 amino acids long. The CDR3 DNA reads TGTGCCAGCAGTTCCGAGCTGGATAGGGGAAGCAATCAGCCCCAGCATTTT. Residues: CASSSELDRGSNQPQHF.

This chain links TRBV24-1 with TRBJ2-3; 9 nucleotides align to TRBD1. This CDR3 has 14 residues. Germline V gene sequence: CDR1 KGHDR, CDR2 SFDVKD. The V gene end was trimmed by 4 bases and the J gene end by 6 bases; junction bases not matched to a gene: 4. CDR3 sequence: CATSDRTGDDTQYF. The CDR3 DNA sequence: TGTGCCACCAGTGACCGGACAGGGGATGATACGCAGTATTTT.

The chain has TRBV6-2 or TRBV6-3 and TRBJ1-5, with a possible D match to TRBD1 (5 bases). V was cut by 4 bases and J by 3 bases, with 13 bases left in between. Per germline, CDR1 MNHEY and CDR2 SVGEGT. The CDR3 loop spans 15 amino acids. CDR3 residues: CASSLEGFANQPQHF. The CDR3 DNA reads TGTGCCAGCAGTTTGGAGGGGTTCGCCAATCAGCCCCAGCATTTT.

This chain connects TRBV7-6 to TRBJ2-3; the D is unclear. Trimming stripped 6 bases from V and 5 bases from J, with 15 bases between. The CDR3 consists of 14 residues. Germline CDR1 reads SGHVS; CDR2 reads FNYEAQ. The CDR3 sequence: CASSLGGSRDTQYF. The CDR3 DNA follows: TGTGCCAGCAGTCTAGGTGGCTCTAGAGATACGCAGTATTTT. Filled out from reference TRBV7-6 and TRBJ2-3, the complete variable domain reads GAGVSQSPRYKVTKRGQDVALRCDPISGHVSLYWYRQALGQGPEFLTYFNYEAQQDKSGLPNDRFSAERPEGSISTLTIQRTEQRDSAMYRCASSLGGSRDTQYFGPGTRLTVL.

The count of this clone is one. V usage is TRBV5-1 and J usage is TRBJ2-1; 8 nucleotides line up with TRBD2. Germline V CDR1 and CDR2: SGHRS, YFSETQ. The V and J ends lost 8 bases and 3 bases, in that order; junction bases with no gene match: 10. This CDR3 has 15 residues. Here the CDR3 reads CAREQRGTNYNEQFF. The CDR3 coding sequence is TGCGCCAGAGAGCAGCGGGGGACGAACTACAATGAGCAGTTCTTC.

This sequence joins TRBV30 and TRBJ2-7; 10 bases agree with TRBD1. The CDR3 is 14 amino acids. V trimming: 3 bases; J trimming: 7 bases; junction bases outside the gene matches: 9. Per germline, CDR1 GTSNPN and CDR2 SVGIG (reference sequence). This chain's CDR3 is CAWSKGQGVGEQYF. CDR3 DNA: TGTGCCTGGAGCAAAGGACAGGGGGTCGGGGAGCAGTACTTC.

The chain couples TRBV13 to TRBJ1-1, with a possible D match to TRBD1 (5 bases). Trimming stripped 5 bases from V and 6 bases from J, with 10 bases between. Germline CDR1 is PRHDT and CDR2 is FYEKMQ (reference sequence). The CDR3 consists of 12 residues. This chain's CDR3 is CASSARVAEAFF. The CDR3 DNA reads TGTGCCAGCAGCGCCAGGGTCGCTGAAGCTTTCTTT.